Listed below are T cell receptor beta chains from one sample, sequenced in a study of cytomegalovirus exposure and HLA in healthy donors. Repertoires were generated with immunoSEQ multiplex PCR, while TCRdb's copy carries only in-frame clones and drops some. The sample lists about 94,000 clones, more than 65% occurring once. Sequencing was done on a sample of PBMCs. Receptors originate from a human donor in good health. Both conserved end residues are part of each CDR3. Each record gives: clone size, V gene, J gene, D gene, CDR3 length, CDR3 DNA, CDR3 protein. A D gene is named only where the DNA matches it firmly. Expanded clones get a size class; other rows say once, few or many, or leave the size out.

clone size: once
V gene: TRBV5-5
J gene: TRBJ2-7
D gene: TRBD2
CDR3 length: 14
CDR3 DNA: TGTGCCAGCAGCTCCCGGGACTACCCCTACGAGCAGTACTTC
CDR3 protein: CASSSRDYPYEQYF

clone size: -
V gene: TRBV11-3
J gene: TRBJ2-2
D gene: TRBD1
CDR3 length: 16
CDR3 DNA: TGTGCCAGCAGCTTAGTCGGGACAGGGGACGCCGGGGAGCTGTTTTTT
CDR3 protein: CASSLVGTGDAGELFF

clone size: -
V gene: TRBV9
J gene: TRBJ2-5
D gene: TRBD2
CDR3 length: 19
CDR3 DNA: TGTGCCAGCAGCCCCCGCGGTACAGCGGGGGGCCACCACCAAGAGACCCAGTACTTC
CDR3 protein: CASSPRGTAGGHHQETQYF

clone size: -
V gene: TRBV6-5
J gene: TRBJ1-4
D gene: -
CDR3 length: 14
CDR3 DNA: TGTGCCAGCACCCAAACTGGGCCTAATGAAAAACTGTTTTTT
CDR3 protein: CASTQTGPNEKLFF

clone size: -
V gene: TRBV30
J gene: TRBJ1-2
D gene: -
CDR3 length: 13
CDR3 DNA: TGTGCCTGGAGTCCCCAGGGCCCCTATGGCTACACCTTC
CDR3 protein: CAWSPQGPYGYTF

clone size: -
V gene: TRBV7-3
J gene: TRBJ2-3
D gene: TRBD2
CDR3 length: 16
CDR3 DNA: TGTGCCAGCAGCTTAAAGAGGACTAGCGGGACAGATACGCAGTATTTT
CDR3 protein: CASSLKRTSGTDTQYF

clone size: -
V gene: TRBV9
J gene: TRBJ2-3
D gene: -
CDR3 length: 15
CDR3 DNA: TGTGCCAGCAGCACTATCGGAGCGCCGGGAGATACGCAGTATTTT
CDR3 protein: CASSTIGAPGDTQYF

clone size: -
V gene: TRBV18
J gene: TRBJ2-5
D gene: TRBD1
CDR3 length: 14
CDR3 DNA: TGTGCCAGCTCTGCAACAGGGGCCGGGGAGACCCAGTACTTC
CDR3 protein: CASSATGAGETQYF

clone size: -
V gene: TRBV5-1
J gene: TRBJ2-3
D gene: TRBD2
CDR3 length: 14
CDR3 DNA: TGCGCCAGCAGCTTGGTGCGGGAGGAGGATACGCAGTATTTT
CDR3 protein: CASSLVREEDTQYF

clone size: -
V gene: TRBV23-1
J gene: TRBJ1-4
D gene: -
CDR3 length: 15
CDR3 DNA: TGCGCCAGCAGTCAATCCCCCGGCGGGGGGGAAAAACTGTTTTTT
CDR3 protein: CASSQSPGGGEKLFF

clone size: -
V gene: TRBV9
J gene: TRBJ1-1
D gene: -
CDR3 length: 15
CDR3 DNA: TGTGCCAGCAGCGTAGTAGGCAGGGAGGGTGTGGAAGCTTTCTTT
CDR3 protein: CASSVVGREGVEAFF

clone size: -
V gene: TRBV5-6
J gene: TRBJ2-5
D gene: TRBD1
CDR3 length: 15
CDR3 DNA: TGTGCCAGCAGCTTCGGGGACAGGGGGTGGGAGACCCAGTACTTC
CDR3 protein: CASSFGDRGWETQYF

clone size: -
V gene: TRBV19
J gene: TRBJ2-7
D gene: -
CDR3 length: 12
CDR3 DNA: TGTGCCAGTACGTCGAGCTCCTACGAGCAGTACTTC
CDR3 protein: CASTSSSYEQYF

clone size: -
V gene: TRBV21-1
J gene: TRBJ2-5
D gene: -
CDR3 length: 17
CDR3 DNA: TGTGCCAGCAGCAAAGAGAGAGCAGCGGGAGTAGGCGAGACCCAGTACTTC
CDR3 protein: CASSKERAAGVGETQYF

clone size: few
V gene: TRBV19
J gene: TRBJ2-2
D gene: TRBD1
CDR3 length: 13
CDR3 DNA: TGTGCCAGTAGAGACAGGGCCACCGGGGAGCTGTTTTTT
CDR3 protein: CASRDRATGELFF

clone size: few
V gene: TRBV5-1
J gene: TRBJ1-2
D gene: -
CDR3 length: 16
CDR3 DNA: TGCGCCAGCAGTCCCTCTCGGGGGACCACTAACTATGGCTACACCTTC
CDR3 protein: CASSPSRGTTNYGYTF

clone size: few
V gene: TRBV7-9
J gene: TRBJ2-7
D gene: -
CDR3 length: 15
CDR3 DNA: TGTGCCAGCAGCTTAGCGATCGGACAGTTCTACGAGCAGTACTTC
CDR3 protein: CASSLAIGQFYEQYF

clone size: once
V gene: TRBV7-3
J gene: TRBJ1-3
D gene: TRBD1
CDR3 length: 14
CDR3 DNA: TGTGCCAGCAGCCAGGGGACAGCTGGAAACACCATATATTTT
CDR3 protein: CASSQGTAGNTIYF

clone size: -
V gene: TRBV29-1
J gene: TRBJ1-2
D gene: TRBD1
CDR3 length: 14
CDR3 DNA: TGCAGCGTTGGTGGGACAGCCGATTCCTATGGCTACACCTTC
CDR3 protein: CSVGGTADSYGYTF

clone size: -
V gene: TRBV1
J gene: TRBJ2-5
D gene: -
CDR3 length: 18
CDR3 DNA: TGCACCAGCAGCCAACCCGTCAAGGGGGCAGAACGTCAAGAGACCCAGTACTTC
CDR3 protein: CTSSQPVKGAERQETQYF

clone size: once
V gene: TRBV7-2
J gene: TRBJ2-2
D gene: -
CDR3 length: 13
CDR3 DNA: TGTGCCAGCAGCGGTCAGAAGTACGGGGAGCTGTTTTTT
CDR3 protein: CASSGQKYGELFF

clone size: -
V gene: TRBV5-4
J gene: TRBJ2-7
D gene: -
CDR3 length: 15
CDR3 DNA: TGTGCCAGCAGCCTGAGAGGGGGTCTCGGGTACGAGCAGTACTTC
CDR3 protein: CASSLRGGLGYEQYF

clone size: -
V gene: TRBV4-2
J gene: TRBJ2-1
D gene: -
CDR3 length: 16
CDR3 DNA: TGTGCCAGCAGCCGAGGGACTCTCGAAACCTACAATGAGCAGTTCTTC
CDR3 protein: CASSRGTLETYNEQFF

clone size: -
V gene: TRBV28
J gene: TRBJ2-3
D gene: TRBD2
CDR3 length: 16
CDR3 DNA: TGTGCCAGCAGTTTAGGCGGGAGGGCCAGGACAGATACGCAGTATTTT
CDR3 protein: CASSLGGRARTDTQYF

clone size: -
V gene: TRBV5-4
J gene: TRBJ2-7
D gene: -
CDR3 length: 16
CDR3 DNA: TGTGCCAGCAGCCAATCCCCGGCCCTTTCGGGGTACGAGCAGTACTTC
CDR3 protein: CASSQSPALSGYEQYF

clone size: -
V gene: TRBV7-2
J gene: TRBJ2-7
D gene: -
CDR3 length: 13
CDR3 DNA: TGTGCCAGCAGCTTAGCAGGGGCCTACGAGCAGTACTTC
CDR3 protein: CASSLAGAYEQYF

clone size: once
V gene: TRBV6-6
J gene: TRBJ1-1
D gene: -
CDR3 length: 14
CDR3 DNA: TGTGCCAGCAGTTACGGGGCAGTAAACACTGAAGCTTTCTTT
CDR3 protein: CASSYGAVNTEAFF

clone size: -
V gene: TRBV7-9
J gene: TRBJ1-2
D gene: -
CDR3 length: 16
CDR3 DNA: TGTGCCAGCAGCTTAGATCGACTTTTAGCTAACTATGGCTACACCTTC
CDR3 protein: CASSLDRLLANYGYTF

clone size: -
V gene: TRBV6-1
J gene: TRBJ2-3
D gene: TRBD2
CDR3 length: 15
CDR3 DNA: TGTGCCAGCAGTGATTTAGCGGGAGGGCCAGATACGCAGTATTTT
CDR3 protein: CASSDLAGGPDTQYF

clone size: -
V gene: TRBV5-1
J gene: TRBJ2-1
D gene: -
CDR3 length: 13
CDR3 DNA: TGCGCCAGCGGGGCAGAGCTCTACAATGAGCAGTTCTTC
CDR3 protein: CASGAELYNEQFF

clone size: -
V gene: TRBV6-5
J gene: TRBJ1-1
D gene: -
CDR3 length: 15
CDR3 DNA: TGTGCCAGCAGTCCGAGACAGGCCCTAAACACTGAAGCTTTCTTT
CDR3 protein: CASSPRQALNTEAFF

clone size: -
V gene: TRBV27
J gene: TRBJ2-4
D gene: TRBD2
CDR3 length: 18
CDR3 DNA: TGTGCCAGCAGATCCCCGGGACTAGGGGGGTTTGGGGAAAACATTCAGTACTTC
CDR3 protein: CASRSPGLGGFGENIQYF

clone size: -
V gene: TRBV2
J gene: TRBJ2-3
D gene: TRBD2
CDR3 length: 13
CDR3 DNA: TGTGCCAGCACGCTAGCGGTACCCTTTAAGCAGTATTTT
CDR3 protein: CASTLAVPFKQYF

clone size: -
V gene: TRBV6-5
J gene: TRBJ2-3
D gene: -
CDR3 length: 15
CDR3 DNA: TGTGCCAGCAGTCCTCGACAGGCTAGCACAGATACGCAGTATTTT
CDR3 protein: CASSPRQASTDTQYF

clone size: -
V gene: TRBV25-1
J gene: TRBJ2-3
D gene: -
CDR3 length: 13
CDR3 DNA: TGTGCCAGCTGGGCCTGGGGAGCGGATACGCAGTATTTT
CDR3 protein: CASWAWGADTQYF

clone size: -
V gene: TRBV7-2
J gene: TRBJ1-6
D gene: -
CDR3 length: 15
CDR3 DNA: TGTGCCAGCAGCTTAGTTCTGGGAGGAAATTCACCCCTCCACTTT
CDR3 protein: CASSLVLGGNSPLHF

clone size: -
V gene: TRBV10-3
J gene: TRBJ2-4
D gene: -
CDR3 length: 13
CDR3 DNA: TGTGCCATCAGGGGGGGGCAGGGGAACATTCAGTACTTC
CDR3 protein: CAIRGGQGNIQYF

clone size: -
V gene: TRBV11-2
J gene: TRBJ2-1
D gene: TRBD1
CDR3 length: 13
CDR3 DNA: TGTGCCAGCAGCCTCGGGACAGACAATGAGCAGTTCTTC
CDR3 protein: CASSLGTDNEQFF

clone size: -
V gene: TRBV19
J gene: TRBJ1-2
D gene: -
CDR3 length: 17
CDR3 DNA: TGTGCCAGTAGTATCCGAACAGGCACTCAAGCTAACTATGGCTACACCTTC
CDR3 protein: CASSIRTGTQANYGYTF

clone size: -
V gene: TRBV19
J gene: TRBJ2-2
D gene: TRBD2
CDR3 length: 15
CDR3 DNA: TGTGCCAGTAGTATCGGGGGGGCTGGCACCGGGGAGCTGTTTTTT
CDR3 protein: CASSIGGAGTGELFF

clone size: -
V gene: TRBV5-6
J gene: TRBJ2-3
D gene: -
CDR3 length: 13
CDR3 DNA: TGTGCCAGCAGCTTGTGGGGGCAGGTTACGCAGTATTTT
CDR3 protein: CASSLWGQVTQYF

clone size: -
V gene: TRBV6-5
J gene: TRBJ1-2
D gene: TRBD1
CDR3 length: 15
CDR3 DNA: TGTGCCAGCAGATCGACAGGGGGGACGTTCTGTGGCTACACCTTC
CDR3 protein: CASRSTGGTFCGYTF

clone size: -
V gene: TRBV5-5
J gene: TRBJ2-7
D gene: TRBD2
CDR3 length: 16
CDR3 DNA: TGTGCCAGCAGCTTGGGGCTAGCGGGAGTCGGGTACGAGCAGTACTTC
CDR3 protein: CASSLGLAGVGYEQYF

clone size: -
V gene: TRBV2
J gene: TRBJ1-4
D gene: -
CDR3 length: 16
CDR3 DNA: TGTGCCAGCACCGGGGGACTGGAGGCAACTAATGAAAAACTGTTTTTT
CDR3 protein: CASTGGLEATNEKLFF

clone size: -
V gene: TRBV20-1
J gene: TRBJ1-1
D gene: -
CDR3 length: 11
CDR3 DNA: TGCAGTCCAGTCGGGGAGCCGGAAGCTTTCTTT
CDR3 protein: CSPVGEPEAFF

clone size: -
V gene: TRBV27
J gene: TRBJ1-5
D gene: TRBD1
CDR3 length: 15
CDR3 DNA: TGTGCCAGCAGTCCGAGGACAGGAGAGAATCAGCCCCAGCATTTT
CDR3 protein: CASSPRTGENQPQHF

clone size: -
V gene: TRBV19
J gene: TRBJ2-7
D gene: TRBD1
CDR3 length: 15
CDR3 DNA: TGTGCCAGTAGACACCAGGGGGATTCCTCCTACGAGCAGTACTTC
CDR3 protein: CASRHQGDSSYEQYF

clone size: -
V gene: TRBV27
J gene: TRBJ2-7
D gene: -
CDR3 length: 14
CDR3 DNA: TGTGCCAGCAAGCGAGGGACACCCCCCTACGAGCAGTACTTC
CDR3 protein: CASKRGTPPYEQYF

clone size: -
V gene: TRBV7-2
J gene: TRBJ2-7
D gene: TRBD2
CDR3 length: 14
CDR3 DNA: TGTGCCAGCACCCACCTAGCGGGATCCTACGAGCAGTACTTC
CDR3 protein: CASTHLAGSYEQYF

clone size: once
V gene: TRBV4-1
J gene: TRBJ2-2
D gene: -
CDR3 length: 15
CDR3 DNA: TGCGCCAGCAGCCAAGATGCTGGGCCCTCCGGGGAGCTGTTTTTT
CDR3 protein: CASSQDAGPSGELFF

clone size: -
V gene: TRBV9
J gene: TRBJ2-1
D gene: -
CDR3 length: 14
CDR3 DNA: TGTGCCAGCAGCGTAGCCAGCGAATCCAATGAGCAGTTCTTC
CDR3 protein: CASSVASESNEQFF

clone size: -
V gene: TRBV27
J gene: TRBJ2-6
D gene: -
CDR3 length: 17
CDR3 DNA: TGTGCCAGCAGTTTAGACAGGACCGGCTCTGGGGCCAACGTCCTGACTTTC
CDR3 protein: CASSLDRTGSGANVLTF

clone size: -
V gene: TRBV18
J gene: TRBJ2-2
D gene: -
CDR3 length: 18
CDR3 DNA: TGTGCCAGCTCACCCCCGATAGGTGTGGCGGCGAACACCGGGGAGCTGTTTTTT
CDR3 protein: CASSPPIGVAANTGELFF

clone size: -
V gene: TRBV28
J gene: TRBJ2-5
D gene: TRBD1
CDR3 length: 16
CDR3 DNA: TGTGCCAGCAGTGGGGGGACAGGGCGGTTGGCGGAGACCCAGTACTTC
CDR3 protein: CASSGGTGRLAETQYF

clone size: -
V gene: TRBV7-9
J gene: TRBJ2-7
D gene: -
CDR3 length: 12
CDR3 DNA: TGTTCCAGCAGCTTAGCCAGACAAGAGCAGTACTTC
CDR3 protein: CSSSLARQEQYF